This T cell receptor (beta chain) was found in a study of shared clonotypes between healthy human individuals (dated by TCRdb to 2018 to 2020). Regarding the research as a whole: A couple of women and a few men aged 18 to 49 years were included in the cohort. Different laboratories and diverse techniques were used to prepare libraries and sequence TCR repertoires, to increase sequencing depth and limit assay-specific biases. Each donor's leukapheresis produced roughly between about 0.85 and 10 billion PBMCs. To estimate repertoire size and how much clonotypes are shared between individuals, the study performed deep sequencing of blood TCR repertoires from about five healthy adults.

TCR CDR3 regions were amplified from genomic DNA by multiplex PCR using the deep immunoSEQ assay. Genomic DNA extracted from each cell subset was distributed evenly over all wells of several immunoSEQ 96-well plates, and each plate served as one replicate. For unsorted PBMC, 300 ng of genomic DNA, equivalent to roughly 30,000 T cell genomes, went into each replicate PCR. Genomic DNA from unsorted PBMC was sequenced over ten immunoSEQ deep assay plates. The purified libraries were quantified using a Qubit 3.0 fluorometer, sized with a Bioanalyzer 2100, and then quantified again using the KAPA Library Quantification kit. A separate single-read 150-cycle Illumina NextSeq 550 flow cell was used to sequence each immunoSEQ 96-well plate. In the paper's pipeline: The immunoSEQ output contained only junctional sequences without quality scores, so filtering could not match that applied to full-length reads. Sequences were annotated with PyIR, a Python wrapper for IgBLAST v1.9, using IMGT germline references to assign V/J genes and CDR3. Any read was removed if the V/J assignment was weak (E-value above 1e-6), the CDR3 was missing, or the read contained stop codons, out-of-frame junctions, or ambiguous translated residues. V3J clonotypes were defined by identical inferred V gene, J gene, and CDR3 amino acid sequence. To compute the percentage overlap between repertoires, the number of shared unique clonotypes was divided by the size of the smaller repertoire. Repertoire richness was assessed with RTK rarefaction, the Chao1 estimator, and Recon v2.1 estimates of unobserved clonotypes. Drawn from immuneACCESS, this table holds only the in-frame rearrangements with V and J called that TCRdb kept. Clones are partly lost; checked studies trace under half to an unresolved V gene and leave the rest unexplained. That table is the source of V, J and clone size, and D and trimming were worked out from the DNA. The sample records nearly 500,000 clones, 76% of which are singletons. Of the sample, over 10% is held by the ten largest clones.

There are a few counts of this clone. The antigen it recognizes is unknown. Per-base qualities were not stored, and no clone one base away is much larger. The identical CDR3 is also encoded by other nucleotide sequences in the sample. The full study reports these points: Pairwise subsampling indicated that sequencing depth was expected to affect the degree of clonotype sharing among donors. Because the study included a small number of donors, the genetic and exposure-history diversity represented was limited. Only blood was sampled, and tissue TCR repertoires likely differ from those in blood.

Healthy HIV-negative adults with no recently reported acute infections or vaccinations were included as donors. Every donor was a Caucasian adult living in Nashville, Tennessee, USA. For unsorted samples, 84 million or so PBMCs were counted, and genomic DNA was extracted using the QIAamp DNA Blood Mini kit. After blood collection by leukapheresis, PBMCs were isolated using Ficoll-Histopaque density gradient centrifugation and then cryopreserved in the vapor phase of liquid nitrogen. This TCR was sampled from a woman aged 35 to 49 in good health. Some clones in this sample may be carry-over from other donors' samples. Sequencing used PBMCs.

The nucleotide sequence is given as TGTGCCAGCAGTGTAGGGGGAGGCAATCAGCCCCAGCATTTT. Its protein is CASSVGGGNQPQHF. The sequence joins TRBV25-1 to TRBJ1-5; TRBD1 could be the D gene, as 6 bases match. The CDR1 and CDR2 encoded by the germline V gene are MGHDK and SYGVNS. Between the V and J ends, shortened by 4 bases and 2 bases respectively, the junction contains 9 bases. The CDR3 sequence holds 14 residues, the cysteine and phenylalanine included. Only the CDR3 DNA is retained, 42 bases long and in frame from the first base.